This record covers a single T cell receptor (beta chain). Antigen specificity is unknown. The junction departs from germline at one end; a sequencing error may be responsible. Using immunoSEQ multiplex PCR, the repertoire was profiled, and TCRdb retains in-frame clones only, with some absent. The table has almost 65,000 clones, roughly 88% seen once. The entry originates in a study of T cells in localized non-small cell lung cancer. Study results and limitations: There was an association of higher blood T cell density with longer overall survival. Because only a single region of the tumor was sequenced, heterogeneity remains possible. When the top 100 tumor clones were examined, a median roughly 62 of them also appeared in the adjacent lung, which was paired and uninvolved. Tumor showed lower T cell clonality than uninvolved adjacent lung, where it was highest.

The length of the CDR3 is 15 residues. Germline V lookup: CDR1 MNHNS, CDR2 SASEGT. V usage is TRBV6-1 and J usage is TRBJ2-1, with a possible D match to TRBD1 (5 bases). This specimen consisted of peripheral blood, obtained before any cancer treatment. The sequence derives from a woman aged 40-75 years with stage I lung adenocarcinoma. DNA for the CDR3: TGTGCCAGCATGGCCCAGGGTGCCTCCCACAATGAGCAGTTCTTC. Translation: CASMAQGASHNEQFF.